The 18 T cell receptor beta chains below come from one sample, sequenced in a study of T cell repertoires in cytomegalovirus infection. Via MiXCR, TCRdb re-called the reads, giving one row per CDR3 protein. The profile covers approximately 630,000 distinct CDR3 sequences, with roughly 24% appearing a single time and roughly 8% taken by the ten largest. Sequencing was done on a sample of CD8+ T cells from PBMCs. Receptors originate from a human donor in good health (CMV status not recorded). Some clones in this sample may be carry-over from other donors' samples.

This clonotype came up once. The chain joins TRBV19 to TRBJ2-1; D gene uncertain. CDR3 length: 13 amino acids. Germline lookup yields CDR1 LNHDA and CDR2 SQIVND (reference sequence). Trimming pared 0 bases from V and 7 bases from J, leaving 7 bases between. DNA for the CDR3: TGTGCCAGTAGTATAGATCTCTCTAATGAGCAGTTCTTC. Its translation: CASSIDLSNEQFF.

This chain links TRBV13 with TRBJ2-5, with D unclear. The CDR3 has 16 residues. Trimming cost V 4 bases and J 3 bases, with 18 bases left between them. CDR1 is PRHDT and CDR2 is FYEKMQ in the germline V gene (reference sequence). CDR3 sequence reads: CASSSNTDTSEETQYF. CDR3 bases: TGTGCCAGCAGCTCGAATACTGACACCAGCGAAGAGACCCAGTACTTC.

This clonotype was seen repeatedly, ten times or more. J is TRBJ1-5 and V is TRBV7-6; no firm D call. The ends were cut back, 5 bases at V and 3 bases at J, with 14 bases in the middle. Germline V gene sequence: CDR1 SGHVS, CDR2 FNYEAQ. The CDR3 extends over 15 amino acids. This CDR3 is CASSPSVEPNQPQHF. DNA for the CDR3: TGTGCCAGCAGCCCCAGCGTGGAGCCCAATCAGCCCCAGCATTTT.

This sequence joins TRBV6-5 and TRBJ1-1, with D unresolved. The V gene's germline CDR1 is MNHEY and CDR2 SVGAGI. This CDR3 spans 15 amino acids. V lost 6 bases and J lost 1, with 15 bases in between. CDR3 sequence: CASRPEGWGNTEAFF. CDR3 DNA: TGTGCCAGCAGGCCCGAAGGTTGGGGGAACACTGAAGCTTTCTTT.

The CDR3 nucleotides read TGTGCCAGCACCCCGGGGGGCGGCGGCGAGCAGTTCTTC. It codes for CASTPGGGGEQFF. The rearrangement joins TRBV7-6 to TRBJ2-1, with D possibly TRBD2 on 7 matching bases. V lost 7 bases, J lost 10 bases, and 17 bases lay in between. From germline, CDR1 is SGHVS and CDR2 FNYEAQ. There are 13 residues in the CDR3.

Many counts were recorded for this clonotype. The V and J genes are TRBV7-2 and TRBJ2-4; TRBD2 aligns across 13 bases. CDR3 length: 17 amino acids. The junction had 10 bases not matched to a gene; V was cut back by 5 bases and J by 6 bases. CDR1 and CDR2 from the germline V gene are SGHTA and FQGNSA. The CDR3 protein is CASSTRTSGGWVNIQYF. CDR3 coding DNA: TGTGCCAGCAGCACACGGACTAGCGGGGGCTGGGTAAACATTCAGTACTTC.

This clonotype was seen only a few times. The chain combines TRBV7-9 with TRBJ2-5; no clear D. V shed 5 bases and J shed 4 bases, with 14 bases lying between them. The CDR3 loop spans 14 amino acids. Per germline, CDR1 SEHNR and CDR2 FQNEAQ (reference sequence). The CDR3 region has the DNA TGTGCCAGCAGCCCATTTAACGCCAGAGAGACCCAGTACTTC. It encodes CASSPFNARETQYF.

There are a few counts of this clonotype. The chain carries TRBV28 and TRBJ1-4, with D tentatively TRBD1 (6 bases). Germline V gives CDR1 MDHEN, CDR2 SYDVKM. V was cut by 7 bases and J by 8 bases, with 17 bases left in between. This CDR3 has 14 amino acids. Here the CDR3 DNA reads TGTGCCAGCATTCCACAGGGAGGAGTGGAAAAACTGTTTTTT. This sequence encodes CASIPQGGVEKLFF.

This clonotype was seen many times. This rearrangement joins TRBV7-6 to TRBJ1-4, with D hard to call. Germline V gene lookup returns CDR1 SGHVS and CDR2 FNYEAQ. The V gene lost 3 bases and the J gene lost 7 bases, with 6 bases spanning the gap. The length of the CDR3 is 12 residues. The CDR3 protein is CASSFIGEKLFF. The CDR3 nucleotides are TGTGCCAGCAGCTTTATCGGTGAAAAACTGTTTTTT.

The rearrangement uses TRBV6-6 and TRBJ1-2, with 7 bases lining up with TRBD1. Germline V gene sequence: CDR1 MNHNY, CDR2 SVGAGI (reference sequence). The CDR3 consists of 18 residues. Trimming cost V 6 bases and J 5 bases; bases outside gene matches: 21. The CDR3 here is CASRGAGGQEGSPYGYTF. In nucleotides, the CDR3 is TGTGCCAGCAGAGGTGCAGGTGGACAGGAGGGATCCCCATATGGCTACACCTTC.

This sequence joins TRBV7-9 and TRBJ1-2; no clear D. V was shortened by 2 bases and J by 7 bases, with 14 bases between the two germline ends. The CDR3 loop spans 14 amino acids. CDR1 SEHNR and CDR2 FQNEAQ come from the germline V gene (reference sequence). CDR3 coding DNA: TGTGCCAGCAGCTTACCCGGCCGGGTCAGTGGCTACACCTTC. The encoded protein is CASSLPGRVSGYTF.

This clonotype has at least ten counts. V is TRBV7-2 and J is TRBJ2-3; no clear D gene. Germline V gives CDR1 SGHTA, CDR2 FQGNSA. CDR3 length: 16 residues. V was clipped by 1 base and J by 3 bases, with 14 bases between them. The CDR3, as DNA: TGTGCCAGCAGCTTAGGAAACAGACGGTTTACAGATACGCAGTATTTT. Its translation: CASSLGNRRFTDTQYF. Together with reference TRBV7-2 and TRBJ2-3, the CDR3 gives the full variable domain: GAGVSQSPSNKVTEKGKDVELRCDPISGHTALYWYRQSLGQGLEFLIYFQGNSAPDKSGLPSDRFSAERTGGSVSTLTIQRTQQEDSAVYLCASSLGNRRFTDTQYFGPGTRLTVL.

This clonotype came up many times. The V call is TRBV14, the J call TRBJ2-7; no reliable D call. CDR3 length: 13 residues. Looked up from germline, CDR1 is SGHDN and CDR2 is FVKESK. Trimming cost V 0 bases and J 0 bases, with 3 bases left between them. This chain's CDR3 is CASSQEDSYEQYF. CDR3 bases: TGTGCCAGCAGCCAAGAGGACTCCTACGAGCAGTACTTC. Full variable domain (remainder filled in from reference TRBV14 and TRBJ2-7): EAGVTQFPSHSVIEKGQTVTLRCDPISGHDNLYWYRRVMGKEIKFLLHFVKESKQDESGMPNNRFLAERTGGTYSTLKVQPAELEDSGVYFCASSQEDSYEQYFGPGTRLTVT.

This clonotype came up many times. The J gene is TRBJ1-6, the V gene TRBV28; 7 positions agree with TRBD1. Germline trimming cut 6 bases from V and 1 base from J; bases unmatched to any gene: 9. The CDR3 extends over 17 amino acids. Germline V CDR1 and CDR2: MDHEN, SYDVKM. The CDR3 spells CASSSLRGGSYNSPLHF. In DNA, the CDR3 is TGTGCCAGCAGCTCCCTCAGGGGGGGTTCCTATAATTCACCCCTCCACTTT. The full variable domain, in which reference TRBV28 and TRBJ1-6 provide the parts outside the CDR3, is DVKVTQSSRYLVKRTGEKVFLECVQDMDHENMFWYRQDPGLGLRLIYFSYDVKMKEKGDIPEGYSVSREKKERFSLILESASTNQTSMYLCASSSLRGGSYNSPLHFGNGTRLTVT.

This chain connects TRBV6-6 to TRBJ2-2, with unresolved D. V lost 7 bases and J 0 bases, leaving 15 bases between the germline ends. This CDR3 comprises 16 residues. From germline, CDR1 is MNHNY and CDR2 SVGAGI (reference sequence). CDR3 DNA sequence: TGTGCCAGCAACGACCCCCGGAGAACGAACACCGGGGAGCTGTTTTTT. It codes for CASNDPRRTNTGELFF.

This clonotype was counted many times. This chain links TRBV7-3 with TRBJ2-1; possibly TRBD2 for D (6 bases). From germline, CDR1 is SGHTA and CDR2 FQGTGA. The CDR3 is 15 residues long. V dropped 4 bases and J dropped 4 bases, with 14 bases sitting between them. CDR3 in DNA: TGTGCCAGCAGCTCCCGGAGGGGCCCGTACAATGAGCAGTTCTTC. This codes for CASSSRRGPYNEQFF.

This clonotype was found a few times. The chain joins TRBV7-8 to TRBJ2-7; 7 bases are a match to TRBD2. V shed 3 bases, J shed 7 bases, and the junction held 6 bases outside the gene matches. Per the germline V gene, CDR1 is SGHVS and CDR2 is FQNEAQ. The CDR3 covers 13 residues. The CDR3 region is CASSFDGGSEQYF. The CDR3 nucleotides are TGTGCCAGCAGCTTTGACGGCGGGAGTGAGCAGTACTTC. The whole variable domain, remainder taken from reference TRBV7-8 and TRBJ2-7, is GAGVSQSPRYKVAKRGQDVALRCDPISGHVSLFWYQQALGQGPEFLTYFQNEAQLDKSGLPSDRFFAERPEGSVSTLKIQRTQQEDSAVYLCASSFDGGSEQYFGPGTRLTVT.

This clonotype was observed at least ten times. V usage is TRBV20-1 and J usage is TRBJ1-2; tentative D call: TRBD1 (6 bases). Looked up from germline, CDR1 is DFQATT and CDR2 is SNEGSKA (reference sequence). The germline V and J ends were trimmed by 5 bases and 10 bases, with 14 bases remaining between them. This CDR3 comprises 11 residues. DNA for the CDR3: TGCAGTGCTCGTACAGGGTTCATCTACACCTTC. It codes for CSARTGFIYTF.